Listed here is a single T cell receptor beta chain. The antigen is unknown. This sample was taken from a study of metastatic and nonmetastatic thyroid tumors. The wider study: Where malignant and benign thyroid patients were concerned, repertoires were compared across blood and tumor or nodule tissue.

As processed by the authors: Across clinicopathological groups, CDR3 differences served as the basis for building a distant-metastasis classifier for papillary thyroid cancer. TCRdb re-called clones via MiXCR from the PCR reads. TCRdb, not the authors, supplied the V and J calls. The data hold about 32,000 clones, with around 33% observed a single time. Every patient was untreated before thyroid surgery. The V end was cut by 2 bases, the J end by 3 bases, with 2 bases between. This CDR3 is 12 amino acids long. Findings of the study overall: Versus benign nodules, malignant thyroid tumors reportedly had significantly higher TCR beta diversity, in blood and tumor.

This rearrangement joins TRBV12-3 or TRBV12-4 to TRBJ1-3; D gene ambiguous. The material sequenced was tumor tissue. This TCR derives from a female donor with papillary thyroid cancer or a benign thyroid nodule (not recorded which). Some clones in this sample may be carry-over from other donors' samples. CDR3 sequence: CASSLFGNTIYF. DNA for the CDR3: TGTGCCAGCAGTTTATTTGGAAACACCATATATTTT.